This TCR beta chain was recorded in a study of T cell changes during pregnancy in multiple sclerosis. The V and J ends lost 5 bases and 4 bases, in that order; junction bases with no gene match: 6. The CDR3 covers 16 residues. Germline CDR1 SEHNR, CDR2 FQNEAQ (reference sequence). Sequencing was performed with immunoSEQ multiplex PCR; in TCRdb, only in-frame clones are kept and a portion is missing. The table has around 20,000 clones, about 85% seen once. There are a few counts of this clone. The TCR comes from a female donor in good health, enrolled as a control in a pregnancy study. Material: CD8+ T cells from peripheral blood mononuclear cells, obtained in the first trimester of pregnancy. The V call is TRBV7-9, the J call TRBJ2-1; TRBD2 aligns across 12 bases. CDR3 DNA sequence: TGTGCCAGCAGCCCGCTAGCGGGGGGGAATTACAATGAGCAGTTCTTC. Translated: CASSPLAGGNYNEQFF.